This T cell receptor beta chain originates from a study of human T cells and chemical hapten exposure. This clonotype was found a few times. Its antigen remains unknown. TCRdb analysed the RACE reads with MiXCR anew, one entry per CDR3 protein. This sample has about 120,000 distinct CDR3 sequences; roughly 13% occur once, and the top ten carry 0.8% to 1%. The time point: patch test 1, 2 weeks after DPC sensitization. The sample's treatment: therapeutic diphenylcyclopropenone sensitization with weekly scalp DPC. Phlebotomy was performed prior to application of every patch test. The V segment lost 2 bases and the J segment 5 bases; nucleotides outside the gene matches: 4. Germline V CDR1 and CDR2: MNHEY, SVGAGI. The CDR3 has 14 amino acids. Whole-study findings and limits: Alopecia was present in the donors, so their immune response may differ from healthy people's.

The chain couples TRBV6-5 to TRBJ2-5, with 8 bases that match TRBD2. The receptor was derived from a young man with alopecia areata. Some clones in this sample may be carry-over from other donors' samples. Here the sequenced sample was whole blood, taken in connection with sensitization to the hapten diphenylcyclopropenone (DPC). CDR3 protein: CASSYHGGRETQYF. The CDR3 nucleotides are TGTGCCAGCAGTTACCATGGCGGGAGGGAGACCCAGTACTTC.